Shown below are 27 T cell receptor beta chains from a single sample sequenced in a study of T cells in Graves' hyperthyroidism and ophthalmopathy. TCR beta CDR3 regions were amplified from RNA. First-round RT-PCR of the TCR CDR3 relied on the HTBI primer set. MiXCR, applied by TCRdb to the multiplex PCR reads, yields one record per CDR3 protein. The data show 350,000 to 400,000 distinct CDR3 sequences, more than 13% seen once. Sequenced input: blood. The receptors originated from a woman in her twenties or thirties with Graves' hyperthyroidism.

The CDR3 DNA sequence: TGTGCCAGCAGTCCCCCGGGACACAGACCTGACATTCAGTACTTC. Translation gives CASSPPGHRPDIQYF. V usage is TRBV27 and J usage is TRBJ2-4; weak D call: TRBD1 (6 bases). CDR1 and CDR2 from the germline V gene are MNHEY and SMNVEV (reference sequence). This CDR3 is 15 amino acids long. Trimming cost V 5 bases and J 8 bases, with 19 bases left between them.

This clonotype came up a few times. CDR3 bases: TGTGCCAGCAGCCATAATACAGGGCGGGCTGAAGCTTTCTTT. Its translation is CASSHNTGRAEAFF. This sequence joins TRBV14 and TRBJ1-1; weak D call: TRBD1 (6 bases). Germline loops: CDR1 SGHDN, CDR2 FVKESK. The germline V and J ends were trimmed by 3 bases and 6 bases, with 14 bases remaining between them. The length of the CDR3 is 14 residues.

This clonotype was picked up many times. This sequence joins TRBV3-1 and TRBJ1-1; 9 nucleotides align to TRBD1. Germline CDR1 reads LGHDT; CDR2 reads YNNKEL (reference sequence). The junction had 7 bases not matched to a gene; V was cut back by 5 bases and J by 0 bases. This CDR3 region has 16 residues. CDR3 sequence: CASSAGTGIMNTEAFF. The CDR3 DNA reads TGTGCCAGCAGCGCCGGGACAGGGATCATGAACACTGAAGCTTTCTTT.

The chain uses TRBV7-6 and TRBJ2-2, with 7 bases identical to TRBD2. V shed 5 bases and J 1 base; nucleotides not matched to a gene: 10. Germline-derived CDR1 and CDR2 are SGHVS and FNYEAQ. The CDR3 has 17 amino acids. In DNA form, the CDR3 reads TGTGCCAGCAGCCCCCTAGGGGCTAGCGGGAACACCGGGGAGCTGTTTTTT. Protein: CASSPLGASGNTGELFF.

This clonotype was detected many times. The chain carries TRBV5-5 and TRBJ2-7; TRBD2 is a possible D gene (5 bases). The germline V gene has CDR1 SGHKS and CDR2 YYEKEE (reference sequence). This CDR3 region has 15 residues. V lost 0 bases and J lost 0, with 10 bases in between. The CDR3 reads CASSLGPGSSYEQYF. Here the CDR3 DNA reads TGTGCCAGCAGCTTGGGTCCGGGGAGCTCCTACGAGCAGTACTTC.

In its sample, this clonotype was seen many times. The chain combines TRBV28 with TRBJ1-6, with 11 bases that match TRBD1. Germline values: CDR1 MDHEN, CDR2 SYDVKM. This CDR3 region has 17 residues. Trimming removed 5 bases from V and 9 bases from J; junction bases left unmatched: 12. The CDR3 nucleotides read TGTGCCAGCAGTCCCCCCCGGACAGGGGGCTTCCCTTCACCCCTCCACTTT. It yields the protein CASSPPRTGGFPSPLHF.

This clonotype showed up many times. This rearrangement joins TRBV28 to TRBJ2-7; 8 nucleotides match TRBD1. CDR1 and CDR2 from the germline V gene are MDHEN and SYDVKM. This CDR3 contains 13 residues. After removal of 10 bases from V and 0 bases from J, the junction contained 5 bases not matched to a gene. As DNA, the CDR3 is TGTGCCACCCAGGGACAGGACTCCTACGAGCAGTACTTC. This gives the protein CATQGQDSYEQYF.

CDR3 sequence reads: CSATLDTQYF. The CDR3 nucleotides read TGCAGTGCTACTTTAGATACGCAGTATTTT. This chain uses TRBV20-1 with TRBJ2-3, with unresolved D. This CDR3 is built from 10 residues. V lost 4 bases to trimming and J lost 5 bases, with 4 bases between them. CDR1 DFQATT and CDR2 SNEGSKA come from the germline V gene (reference sequence).

This clonotype has a handful of counts. The chain joins TRBV3-1 to TRBJ2-7; 9 nucleotides line up with TRBD1. This CDR3 contains 14 residues. Germline V CDR1 and CDR2: LGHDT, YNNKEL (reference sequence). Trimming took 0 bases from V and 4 from J; bases not matched to a gene: 1. CDR3 DNA sequence: TGTGCCAGCAGCCAAGAGGACAGGGGTTACGAGCAGTACTTC. Translation: CASSQEDRGYEQYF.

At least ten counts were recorded for this clonotype. This chain links TRBV11-1 with TRBJ1-5; possible D gene TRBD1, 6 bases. Germline assignment: CDR1 SGHAT and CDR2 FQDESV (reference sequence). Trimming left V 3 bases short and J 2 bases short, with 20 bases between. The CDR3 runs to 18 residues. The CDR3 DNA follows: TGTGCCAGCAGCTTCCCACCCCTCAGGGACACCCGCAATCAGCCCCAGCATTTT. It encodes CASSFPPLRDTRNQPQHF.

A few counts support this clonotype. The genes are TRBV5-5 and TRBJ1-4; TRBD1 might be the D (5 bases). With 4 bases removed from V and 6 bases from J, the gap between germline ends came to 16 bases. The V gene's germline CDR1 is SGHKS and CDR2 YYEKEE (reference sequence). This CDR3 comprises 15 residues. For the CDR3, the DNA is TGTGCCAGCAGCCGCCTCTGGGGCGGGGATGAAAAACTGTTTTTT. This gives the protein CASSRLWGGDEKLFF.

In its sample, this clonotype was seen a few times. The CDR3 region is CASSRNPGSRHNEQFF. The CDR3 DNA is TGTGCCAGTAGTCGAAACCCAGGGAGTCGGCACAATGAGCAGTTCTTC. V usage is TRBV19 and J usage is TRBJ2-1, with D perhaps assigned TRBD1 or TRBD2 (5 bases each). Germline CDR1 and CDR2: LNHDA and SQIVND (reference sequence). CDR3 size: 16 residues. The V end lost 5 bases, the J end lost 5 bases, and 19 bases lay between the germline ends.

V usage is TRBV6-1 and J usage is TRBJ2-3, with D perhaps TRBD1 or TRBD2 (6 bases each). The CDR3 totals 18 residues. Germline CDR1 MNHNS, CDR2 SASEGT. Trimming took 1 base from V and 5 from J, leaving 22 bases between them. CDR3 coding DNA: TGTGCCAGCAGTGAAGGGGGGCCTTGGCGGGGTTTTCAAGATACGCAGTATTTT. Amino acids: CASSEGGPWRGFQDTQYF.

V usage is TRBV19 and J usage is TRBJ2-1; 7 bases match TRBD2. Germline assignment: CDR1 LNHDA and CDR2 SQIVND (reference sequence). The CDR3 spans 14 residues. V trimming: 4 bases; J trimming: 7 bases; junction bases outside the gene matches: 7. This CDR3 is CASSSVGGPNEQFF. CDR3 coding DNA: TGTGCCAGTAGTAGCGTGGGAGGGCCAAATGAGCAGTTCTTC.

The chain has TRBV20-1 and TRBJ2-5, with D possibly TRBD2 on 5 matching bases. The CDR3 spans 13 residues. Germline lookup yields CDR1 DFQATT and CDR2 SNEGSKA (reference sequence). The germline V and J ends were trimmed by 7 bases and 2 bases, with 14 bases remaining between them. The CDR3, as DNA: TGCAGTGTCCCAGCGGTAGTTCAAGAGACCCAGTACTTC. As protein: CSVPAVVQETQYF.

Only a few counts were recorded for this clonotype. The chain recombines TRBV4-1 with TRBJ1-5, with 11 bases that match TRBD1. V lost 0 bases and J lost 9; bases outside the gene matches: 7. CDR1 and CDR2 from the germline V gene are MGHRA and YSYEKL. The CDR3 extends over 16 amino acids. The DNA of the CDR3 is TGCGCCAGCAGCCAAGACTTGGGACAGGGGGGTTCGCCCCAGCATTTT. Residues: CASSQDLGQGGSPQHF.

This clonotype occurred many times. The chain recombines TRBV3-1 with TRBJ1-2, with TRBD1 matching 7 bases. CDR1 LGHDT and CDR2 YNNKEL come from the germline V gene (reference sequence). J was trimmed by 2 bases and V by 6 bases; bases with no gene match: 6. The CDR3 is made up of 14 amino acids. The CDR3 sequence is CASRRGGDNYGYTF. The DNA for the CDR3 is TGTGCCAGCAGGAGAGGGGGCGACAACTATGGCTACACCTTC. Drawing the rest from reference TRBV3-1 and TRBJ1-2, the complete variable domain is DTAVSQTPKYLVTQMGNDKSIKCEQNLGHDTMYWYKQDSKKFLKIMFSYNNKELIINETVPNRFSPKSPDKAHLNLHINSLELGDSAVYFCASRRGGDNYGYTFGSGTRLTVV.

The rearrangement uses TRBV18 and TRBJ2-2, with D tentatively TRBD1 (7 bases). The CDR3 has 17 amino acids. In germline, CDR1 is KGHSH, CDR2 LQKENI. Trimming took 3 bases from V and 3 from J, leaving 17 bases between them. The CDR3 protein is CASSPDAGGRDTGELFF. The CDR3 bases are TGTGCCAGCTCACCTGACGCAGGGGGGCGAGACACCGGGGAGCTGTTTTTT.

This clonotype was counted at least ten times. The genes are TRBV3-1 and TRBJ2-1; 13 bases fit TRBD2. The J segment lost 6 bases and the V segment lost 4 bases, leaving 15 bases of the junction unmatched. The length of the CDR3 is 19 residues. In germline, CDR1 is LGHDT, CDR2 YNNKEL (reference sequence). CDR3 DNA: TGTGCCAGCAGCCGAACCGGGACTAGCGGGGTGAGGGGCACCAATGAGCAGTTCTTC. Translating gives CASSRTGTSGVRGTNEQFF.

The chain combines TRBV29-1 with TRBJ2-2; D unresolved. Germline assignment: CDR1 SQVTM and CDR2 ANQGSEA. The V and J ends lost 4 bases and 5 bases respectively, with 5 bases between them. This CDR3 comprises 11 residues. This CDR3 is CSVGETGELFF. CDR3 DNA sequence: TGCAGCGTTGGTGAGACCGGGGAGCTGTTTTTT.

Ten or more counts support this clonotype. V gene TRBV3-1 combines with J gene TRBJ2-7; D might be TRBD1 (5 bases). With 2 bases removed from V and 3 bases from J, the gap between germline ends came to 8 bases. The CDR3 is made up of 13 amino acids. Looked up from germline, CDR1 is LGHDT and CDR2 is YNNKEL (reference sequence). CDR3 region: CASSQIQGYEQYF. The CDR3 DNA follows: TGTGCCAGCAGCCAAATCCAGGGCTACGAGCAGTACTTC.

This clonotype has only a few counts. V gene TRBV19 combines with J gene TRBJ2-7, with a possible D match to TRBD2 (5 bases). The CDR3 is 14 amino acids. Germline loops: CDR1 LNHDA, CDR2 SQIVND (reference sequence). Trimming removed 8 bases at V and 0 bases at J, with 14 bases between. The CDR3 bases are TGTGCCAGTTTCCCTACTAGATCCTCCTACGAGCAGTACTTC. This gives the protein CASFPTRSSYEQYF.

This clonotype was recorded many times. This chain joins TRBV6-1 and TRBJ1-1; 7 bases map to TRBD1. Germline CDR1 is MNHNS and CDR2 is SASEGT. Trimming cost V 6 bases and J 2 bases; bases outside gene matches: 6. The CDR3 covers 14 residues. CDR3 protein: CASSPTGANTEAFF. The DNA for the CDR3 is TGTGCCAGCAGCCCTACAGGGGCAAACACTGAAGCTTTCTTT.

Concerning this clonotype: With a much larger clone just one base away, this may be a read error. The rearrangement links TRBV20-1 to TRBJ2-3; no reliable D call. CDR3 length equals 16 residues. Germline V gives CDR1 DFQATT, CDR2 SNEGSKA (reference sequence). Trimming left V 1 base short and J 0 bases short, with 14 bases between. The CDR3 bases are TGCAGTGCTAGAGTCCATAGTGCGGCTAGCACAGATACGCAGTATTTT. Its translation: CSARVHSAASTDTQYF.

This clonotype came up many times. The chain is built from TRBV6-1 and TRBJ2-3, with TRBD2 matching over 9 bases. CDR3 length equals 18 residues. The V segment lost 1 base and the J segment 3 bases; nucleotides outside the gene matches: 11. Germline assignment: CDR1 MNHNS and CDR2 SASEGT. The CDR3 region is CASSEGRSGRYWTDTQYF. In DNA, the CDR3 is TGTGCCAGCAGTGAAGGAAGAAGCGGGAGGTATTGGACAGATACGCAGTATTTT.

A few counts support this clonotype. The V and J genes are TRBV6-1 and TRBJ2-7; no definite D call. CDR3 length: 11 residues. Germline V lookup: CDR1 MNHNS, CDR2 SASEGT. The ends were cut back, 5 bases at V and 2 bases at J, with 4 bases in the middle. In DNA, the CDR3 is TGTGCCAGCAGTAAGGCCTACGAGCAGTACTTC. Encoded protein: CASSKAYEQYF.

The sample holds a few counts of this clonotype. The chain employs TRBV20-1 and TRBJ1-6; D remains unclear. In germline, CDR1 is DFQATT, CDR2 SNEGSKA (reference sequence). Trimming left V 0 bases short and J 7 bases short, with 16 bases between. This CDR3 spans 16 amino acids. In nucleotides, the CDR3 is TGCAGTGCTAGAGATCTTGGCCGCCGCGGGAATTCACCCCTCCACTTT. This translates into CSARDLGRRGNSPLHF.